This note documents a single TCR beta chain sequence. Its antigen remains unidentified. Other DNA sequences within the sample encode an identical CDR3. The data were obtained in a study of shared clonotypes between healthy human individuals. The study, taken as a whole, reports: Larger estimated richness was generally seen in naive subsets than in memory subsets.

Some clones are missing from TCRdb's copy, which holds only in-frame ones; the method was immunoSEQ multiplex PCR. Seen here are some 2,100,000 clones, 95% observed once, and the top ten hold roughly 0.13%. CDR1 LNHDA and CDR2 SQIVND come from the germline V gene (reference sequence). The CDR3 length is 13 residues. Trimming pared 5 bases from V and 0 bases from J, leaving 4 bases between. Those who donated were healthy HIV-negative adults, with no recent acute infections or vaccinations reported. Caucasian adults residing in Nashville, Tennessee made up all the donors. The chain combines TRBV19 with TRBJ1-4; D is unclear. The sequence came from a man younger than 35 in good health. Material: naive CD4+ T cells sorted from blood. As to subset: CD45RA+ positively selected. CDR3 loop: CASSSATNEKLFF. The CDR3 bases are TGTGCCAGTAGTTCCGCAACTAATGAAAAACTGTTTTTT.